This T cell receptor (beta chain) originates from a study of blood T cell repertoires in COVID-19. Study-wide context: There were acute and convalescent COVID-19 samples, and they came from the United States, Italy and Spain.

Trimming pared 2 bases from V and 4 bases from J, leaving 3 bases between. Germline CDR1 and CDR2: MNHEY and SVGEGT. The CDR3 has 12 amino acids. Original analysis: Estimated nucleated cell counts came from reference gene primer amplification. The assay was immunoSEQ multiplex PCR, and TCRdb's table has in-frame clones only and misses some. V, J and clone size were drawn from that table, and D and trimming were deduced from the DNA. The sample consists of under 300,000 clones, approximately 86% of them appearing once. This clone has a single count. This TCR came from a woman between 70 and 85 years old with active or convalescent COVID-19. Sequencing was done on a sample of peripheral blood. The chain is built from TRBV6-2 or TRBV6-3 and TRBJ1-3, with D uncertain. The CDR3, as DNA: TGTGCCAGCAGTTACACAGGAAACACCATATATTTT. Amino acid sequence: CASSYTGNTIYF.